This T cell receptor (beta chain) derives from a study of blood T cell repertoires in COVID-19. About the study: From T cells, B-cell-depleted T cells, or PBMCs came the material, which was cDNA or gDNA.

Germline-derived CDR1 and CDR2 are SGDLS and YYNGEE. The CDR3 sequence is 15 residues long. The ends lost 4 bases at V and 2 bases at J; junction bases unmatched: 4. Per the original methods: Reference gene primer amplification yielded estimated nucleated cell counts. The assay was immunoSEQ multiplex PCR, and TCRdb's table has in-frame clones only and misses some. The V and J calls and the clone size are those of that table, but D and trimming were determined from the DNA. The sample lists 60,000 to 80,000 clones; around 89% were seen once. The chain is built from TRBV9 and TRBJ1-4; 8 positions match TRBD1. Source material: peripheral blood. The TCR comes from a man aged 60 to 75 with acute or convalescent COVID-19. This CDR3 is CASSTRTGTNEKLFF. DNA for the CDR3: TGTGCCAGCAGCACGCGGACAGGGACTAATGAAAAACTGTTTTTT.